This T cell receptor beta chain stems from a study of CD8 T cells in ankylosing spondylitis. Study-wide points: What appeared characteristic of ankylosing spondylitis blood was a TCR beta motif of several highly homologous variants. The clones that were linked to disease were reported to be significantly enriched in matched synovial fluid samples from ankylosing spondylitis patients.

The CDR3 consists of 14 residues. Germline CDR1 reads LNHDA; CDR2 reads SQIVND (reference sequence). V lost 6 bases to trimming and J lost 4 bases, with 13 bases between them. TCRdb recomputed calls from the 5' RACE reads with MiXCR, one row per CDR3 protein. This table has about 500,000 distinct CDR3 sequences, approximately 11% appearing once. About this clonotype itself: Its antigen is currently unknown.

This sequence was found in a male donor with ankylosing spondylitis. Sequencing was done on a sample of blood, either unsorted or a sorted T cell fraction (not recorded which). This rearrangement joins TRBV19 to TRBJ2-1; possibly TRBD1 for D (6 bases). The CDR3 protein is CASSPPTGYNEQFF. The CDR3 coding sequence is TGTGCCAGTAGCCCCCCGACAGGTTACAATGAGCAGTTCTTC.